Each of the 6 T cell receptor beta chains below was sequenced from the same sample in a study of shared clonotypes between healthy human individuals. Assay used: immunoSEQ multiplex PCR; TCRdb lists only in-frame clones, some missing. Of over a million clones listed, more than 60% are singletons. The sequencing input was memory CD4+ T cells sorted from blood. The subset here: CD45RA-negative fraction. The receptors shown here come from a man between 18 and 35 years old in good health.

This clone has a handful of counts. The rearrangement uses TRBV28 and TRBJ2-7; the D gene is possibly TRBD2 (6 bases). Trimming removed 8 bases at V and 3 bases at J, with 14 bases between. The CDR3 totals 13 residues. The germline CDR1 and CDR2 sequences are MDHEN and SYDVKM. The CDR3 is CASGRDSVYEQYF. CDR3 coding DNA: TGTGCCAGCGGCCGGGACTCCGTCTACGAGCAGTACTTC.

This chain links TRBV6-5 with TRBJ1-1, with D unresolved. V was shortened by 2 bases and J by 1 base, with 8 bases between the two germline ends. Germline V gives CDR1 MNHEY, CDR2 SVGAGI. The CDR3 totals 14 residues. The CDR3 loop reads CASSYQWRNTEAFF. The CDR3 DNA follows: TGTGCCAGCAGTTACCAGTGGCGGAACACTGAAGCTTTCTTT.

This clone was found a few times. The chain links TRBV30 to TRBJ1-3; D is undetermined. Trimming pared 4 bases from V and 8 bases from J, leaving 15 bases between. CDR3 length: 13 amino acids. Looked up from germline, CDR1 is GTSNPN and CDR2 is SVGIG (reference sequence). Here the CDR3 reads CAWTVGPRDTIYF. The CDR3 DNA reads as TGTGCCTGGACTGTGGGCCCGCGAGACACCATATATTTT.

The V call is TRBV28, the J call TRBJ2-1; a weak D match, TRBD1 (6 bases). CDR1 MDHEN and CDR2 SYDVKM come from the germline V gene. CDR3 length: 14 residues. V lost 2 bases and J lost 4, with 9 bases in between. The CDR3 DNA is TGTGCCAGCAGTTTACCAACAGGGTACAATGAGCAGTTCTTC. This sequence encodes CASSLPTGYNEQFF.

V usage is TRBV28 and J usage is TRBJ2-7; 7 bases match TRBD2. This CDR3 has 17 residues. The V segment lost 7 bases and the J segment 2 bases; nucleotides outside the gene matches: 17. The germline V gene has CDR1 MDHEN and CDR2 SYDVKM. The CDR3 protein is CASTSGGKRREAYEQYF. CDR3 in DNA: TGTGCCAGCACTTCTGGGGGGAAGCGACGGGAGGCCTACGAGCAGTACTTC.

CDR3 sequence: CASSFWGDRENYGYTF. CDR3 in DNA: TGTGCCAGCAGCTTTTGGGGGGACAGGGAAAACTATGGCTACACCTTC. The chain combines TRBV7-9 with TRBJ1-2; 9 bases line up with TRBD1. Losses at the gene ends were 3 bases for V and 2 bases for J; bases not matched to a gene: 7. Per the germline V gene, CDR1 is SEHNR and CDR2 is FQNEAQ (reference sequence). The CDR3 has 16 amino acids.